A single sample gave rise to the 5 T cell receptor beta chains below, sequenced in a study of blood T cell repertoires in COVID-19. Only in-frame clones appear in the TCRdb table, and some are missing; sequencing was by immunoSEQ multiplex PCR. The sample lists about 57,000 clones; roughly 80% were seen once. Specimen: peripheral blood. The receptors derive from an older woman with acute or convalescent COVID-19.

V is TRBV12-5 and J is TRBJ2-1; no firm D call. This CDR3 is built from 13 residues. From germline, CDR1 is LGHNT and CDR2 FRNRAP. The ends were cut back, 0 bases at V and 6 bases at J, with 6 bases in the middle. DNA for the CDR3: TGTGCTAGTGGTTTGGTACGAGGCAATGAGCAGTTCTTC. Translating it yields CASGLVRGNEQFF.

The chain uses TRBV18 and TRBJ1-5; 8 bases map to TRBD1. Germline V gene sequence: CDR1 KGHSH, CDR2 LQKENI. The CDR3 sequence is 13 residues long. V lost 6 bases to trimming and J lost 5 bases; unmatched junction nucleotides: 3. CDR3 sequence reads: CASSSQGDQPQHF. CDR3 in DNA: TGTGCCAGCTCTTCACAGGGGGATCAGCCCCAGCATTTT.

Worth noting for this clone: One end of the junction is discordant with germline, which a read error may explain. The chain couples TRBV5-1 to TRBJ1-1; a possible D gene is TRBD1 (6 bases). The CDR3 length is 13 residues. The germline CDR1 and CDR2 sequences are SGHRS and YFSETQ. The CDR3 DNA is TGCGCCAGCAGTTTGGACAGAGACACTGAAGCTTTCTTT. Translated: CASSLDRDTEAFF.

The rearrangement links TRBV5-1 to TRBJ1-1; D uncertain. The V gene's germline CDR1 is SGHRS and CDR2 YFSETQ. V was shortened by 2 bases and J by 4 bases, with 9 bases between the two germline ends. The CDR3 loop spans 13 amino acids. CDR3 residues: CASSLGLGTEAFF. In DNA, the CDR3 is TGCGCCAGCAGCTTAGGACTAGGCACTGAAGCTTTCTTT.

This clone was seen a few times. The chain joins TRBV14 to TRBJ2-1; 11 bases align to TRBD1. V lost 2 bases to trimming and J lost 2 bases; unmatched junction nucleotides: 2. CDR3 length: 16 residues. Germline CDR1 and CDR2: SGHDN and FVKESK. The CDR3 DNA reads as TGTGCCAGCAGCCAACCGGGACAGGGGGCCTACAATGAGCAGTTCTTC. This encodes CASSQPGQGAYNEQFF.